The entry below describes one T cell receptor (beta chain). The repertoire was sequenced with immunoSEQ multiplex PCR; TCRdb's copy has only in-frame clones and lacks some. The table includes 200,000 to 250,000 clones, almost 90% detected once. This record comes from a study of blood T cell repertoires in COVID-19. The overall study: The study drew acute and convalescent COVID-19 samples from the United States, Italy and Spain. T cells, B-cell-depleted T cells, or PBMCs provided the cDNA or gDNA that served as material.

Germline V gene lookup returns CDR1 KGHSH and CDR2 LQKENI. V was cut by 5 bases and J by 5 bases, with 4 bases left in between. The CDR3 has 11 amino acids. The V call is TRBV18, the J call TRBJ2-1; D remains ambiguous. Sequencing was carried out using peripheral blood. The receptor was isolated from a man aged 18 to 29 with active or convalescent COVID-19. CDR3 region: CASSFDNEQFF. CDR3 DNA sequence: TGTGCCAGCTCATTCGACAATGAGCAGTTCTTC.